Below, one T cell receptor beta chain is given with its context. The data were produced by immunoSEQ multiplex PCR, yet TCRdb's version contains in-frame clones alone and is incomplete. The data contain approximately 67,000 clones, around 82% of them singletons. This record comes from a study of a mutant IDH1 vaccine in newly diagnosed glioma. The CDR3 contains 13 residues. V lost 0 bases, J lost 3 bases, and 7 bases lay in between. Germline-derived CDR1 and CDR2 are SGHNT and YYREEE (reference sequence). Time point given: baseline, week 1 (first vaccination visit). As to treatment: pre-vaccination baseline after standard-of-care therapy.

The specimen comprised peripheral blood mononuclear cells (PBMCs), sampled from a glioma patient treated with radiotherapy, temozolomide or both. This sequence originates from a woman aged 18-29 years with glioma. Some clones in this sample may be carry-over from other donors' samples. J is TRBJ2-7 and V is TRBV5-4, with D uncertain. The CDR3 DNA follows: TGTGCCAGCAGCTTGGCTGTGGGCTACGAGCAGTACTTC. Translated, it gives CASSLAVGYEQYF.